The next 27 T cell receptor beta chains were all read from a single sample in a study of blood T cell repertoires in COVID-19. Method: immunoSEQ multiplex PCR; TCRdb's copy keeps in-frame clones and lacks some. The profile covers hundreds of thousands of clones, with 80% to 90% appearing a single time and around 1.1% taken by the ten largest. Material: PBMCs or T cells enriched from blood (not recorded which). The receptor source for this set is a man under 40 who had recovered from COVID-19.

The gene calls are TRBV9 and TRBJ2-7; 9 nucleotides agree with TRBD1. CDR1 is SGDLS, CDR2 YYNGEE, per germline. The CDR3 runs 14 residues. The trim removed 4 bases at V and 7 bases at J, leaving 9 bases unmatched. CDR3 DNA: TGTGCCAGCAGCAGAACAGGGGGCGCGGAGGAGCAGTACTTC. It is translated as CASSRTGGAEEQYF.

This clone occurred once. The chain has TRBV7-2 and TRBJ2-7, with a possible D match to TRBD1 (6 bases). The CDR3 has 15 residues. Germline values: CDR1 SGHTA, CDR2 FQGNSA. Trimming took off 0 bases at V and 2 bases at J, with 11 bases between the two ends. The CDR3 here is CASSLALEGAYEQYF. The CDR3 nucleotides read TGTGCCAGCAGCTTAGCGCTCGAGGGGGCCTACGAGCAGTACTTC.

The V and J genes are TRBV1 and TRBJ2-7; the tabulated D call, TRBD2, remains unverified against the DNA. TRBV1 is recorded as a pseudogene. The CDR3 has 15 amino acids. CDR3 in DNA: TGCACCAGCAGCCTAGAGGGGGGAAGCTCCTACGAGCAGTACTTC. This encodes CTSSLEGGSSYEQYF.

The gene calls are TRBV4-1 and TRBJ1-2, with D possibly matching TRBD1 (5 bases). The germline gives CDR1 MGHRA, CDR2 YSYEKL. The CDR3 contains 13 residues. Trimming shortened V by 3 bases and J by 7 bases, and 12 bases separated the two germline ends. This CDR3 is CASSQISGFGYTF. The DNA of the CDR3 is TGCGCCAGCAGCCAGATATCAGGGTTTGGCTACACCTTC.

The chain has TRBV2 and TRBJ1-5; 9 bases fit TRBD1. V lost 3 bases, J lost 9 bases, and 6 bases stayed unmatched. This CDR3 spans 14 amino acids. Germline V gene lookup returns CDR1 SNHLY and CDR2 FYNNEI. CDR3 nucleotides: TGTGCCAGCAGTGAGCAGACAGGGGGATCGCCCCAGCATTTT. It codes for CASSEQTGGSPQHF.

The chain has TRBV10-1 and TRBJ1-2; D is uncertain. V was clipped by 0 bases and J by 4 bases, with 6 bases between them. The germline gives CDR1 WNHNN, CDR2 SYGVQD (reference sequence). This CDR3 comprises 13 residues. CDR3 loop: CASSESTSYGYTF. Written as DNA, the CDR3 is TGCGCCAGCAGTGAGTCGACAAGCTATGGCTACACCTTC.

The chain uses TRBV15 and TRBJ1-5; 8 positions match TRBD1. This CDR3 has 18 residues. The junction had 12 bases not matched to a gene; V was cut back by 0 bases and J by 5 bases. Germline lookup yields CDR1 LNHNV and CDR2 YYDKDF (reference sequence). CDR3 sequence (DNA): TGTGCCACCAGCAGAGAAAACCGGGACAGGCTCAGCGATCAGCCCCAGCATTTT. Its translation is CATSRENRDRLSDQPQHF.

The chain joins TRBV10-3 to TRBJ2-7; D is unclear. The CDR3 covers 13 residues. V was cut by 4 bases and J by 4 bases, with 11 bases left in between. CDR1 ENHRY and CDR2 SYGVKD come from the germline V gene. Written as DNA, the CDR3 is TGTGCCATCAGTGCCTCCGAGTCATACGAGCAGTACTTC. Protein product: CAISASESYEQYF.

This clone was observed a single time. This chain links TRBV18 with TRBJ2-2, with D possibly matching TRBD2 (5 bases). Trimming pared 3 bases from V and 6 bases from J, leaving 17 bases between. The germline gives CDR1 KGHSH, CDR2 LQKENI. The CDR3 sequence is 16 residues long. CDR3 coding DNA: TGTGCCAGCTCACCCGAGGCTAGCTCCCTCGCCGGGGAGCTGTTTTTT. Amino acid sequence: CASSPEASSLAGELFF.

The chain links TRBV10-2 to TRBJ2-7; TRBD2 might be the D (6 bases). Trimming removed 0 bases at V and 6 bases at J, with 9 bases between. The CDR3 is 13 amino acids. Germline lookup yields CDR1 WSHSY and CDR2 SAAADI. The DNA of the CDR3 is TGCGCCAGCAGTGAGTCTGGAGGGTTCGAGCAGTACTTC. Protein sequence: CASSESGGFEQYF.

This rearrangement joins TRBV6-6 to TRBJ2-2; no clear D gene. V was pared by 0 bases and J by 4 bases, with 12 bases between. Germline loops: CDR1 MNHNY, CDR2 SVGAGI (reference sequence). The CDR3 totals 16 residues. The CDR3 region has the DNA TGTGCCAGCAGTTACTCGAAAATTACATCCACCGGGGAGCTGTTTTTT. Amino acids: CASSYSKITSTGELFF.

The V and J genes are TRBV27 and TRBJ2-7, with 9 bases aligning to TRBD1. The CDR3 is 15 residues long. V dropped 3 bases and J dropped 4; count of bases not matched to a gene: 7. Germline CDR1 MNHEY, CDR2 SMNVEV (reference sequence). Written as DNA, the CDR3 is TGTGCCAGCAGTTTGGGAACAGGGGGCTTGTACGAGCAGTACTTC. Amino acids: CASSLGTGGLYEQYF.

The chain combines TRBV10-3 with TRBJ2-1; maybe TRBD2 (5 bases). The CDR3 totals 13 residues. Germline loops: CDR1 ENHRY, CDR2 SYGVKD. V shed 7 bases and J shed 4 bases, with 11 bases lying between them. Written as DNA, the CDR3 is TGTGCCATCACCTCCCGGGGTTACAATGAGCAGTTCTTC. As protein: CAITSRGYNEQFF.

The chain employs TRBV28 and TRBJ1-2; D might be TRBD1 (5 bases). With 7 bases removed from V and 2 bases from J, the gap between germline ends came to 11 bases. The germline gives CDR1 MDHEN, CDR2 SYDVKM. The CDR3 sequence is 13 residues long. The chain's CDR3 is CASIGGLNYGYTF. CDR3 DNA sequence: TGTGCCAGCATCGGGGGTTTGAACTATGGCTACACCTTC.

The V gene is TRBV5-1, the J gene TRBJ2-3; D possibly corresponds to TRBD2 (5 bases). V lost 7 bases to trimming and J lost 1 base, with 10 bases between them. This CDR3 has 13 residues. The germline CDR1 and CDR2 sequences are SGHRS and YFSETQ. DNA for the CDR3: TGCGCCAGCGGAGCGGACGGCACAGATACGCAGTATTTT. It encodes CASGADGTDTQYF.

CDR3 DNA sequence: TGTGCCAGCAGCCTAAATGGGCGTAACCAAGAGACCCAGTACTTC. Amino acid sequence: CASSLNGRNQETQYF. The chain employs TRBV27 and TRBJ2-5; unclear D gene. Germline CDR1 reads MNHEY; CDR2 reads SMNVEV (reference sequence). The CDR3 sequence is 15 residues long. The ends were cut back, 6 bases at V and 0 bases at J, with 14 bases in the middle.

The chain joins TRBV2 to TRBJ2-2; no clear D gene. CDR3 size: 12 residues. CDR1 and CDR2 (germline): SNHLY, FYNNEI. V was cut by 4 bases and J by 3 bases, with 3 bases left in between. The CDR3 nucleotides are TGTGCCAGCAGTGGAGACACCGGGGAGCTGTTTTTT. It translates to CASSGDTGELFF.

The chain joins TRBV18 to TRBJ1-1, with D maybe TRBD1 (5 bases). Germline CDR1 is KGHSH and CDR2 is LQKENI. V was pared by 2 bases and J by 0 bases, with 13 bases between. This CDR3 comprises 16 residues. The CDR3 DNA follows: TGTGCCAGCTCACCATTTTCGGGGGACCTGAACACTGAAGCTTTCTTT. Encoded protein: CASSPFSGDLNTEAFF. The complete variable domain, with remaining parts taken from reference TRBV18 and TRBJ1-1, reads NAGVMQNPRHLVRRRGQEARLRCSPMKGHSHVYWYRQLPEEGLKFMVYLQKENIIDESGMPKERFSAEFPKEGPSILRIQQVVRGDSAAYFCASSPFSGDLNTEAFFGQGTRLTVV.

The rearrangement joins TRBV18 to TRBJ2-1, with 13 positions matching TRBD2. The CDR3 spans 14 residues. The germline V gene has CDR1 KGHSH and CDR2 LQKENI. Trimming took 6 bases from V and 5 from J; bases not matched to a gene: 1. Here the CDR3 reads CASSGTSGNNEQFF. CDR3 DNA: TGTGCCAGCTCGGGGACTAGCGGGAACAATGAGCAGTTCTTC.

This chain's CDR3 is CASSQNYLRNQPQHF. The DNA for the CDR3 is TGCGCCAGCAGTCAAAACTATCTTCGCAATCAGCCCCAGCATTTT. V usage is TRBV4-1 and J usage is TRBJ1-5, with D uncertain. The germline CDR1 and CDR2 sequences are MGHRA and YSYEKL. Trimming took 6 bases from V and 2 from J, leaving 14 bases between them. This CDR3 has 15 amino acids.

The chain joins TRBV5-1 to TRBJ2-1, with TRBD2 identical over 14 bases. The CDR3 is made up of 15 amino acids. Germline CDR1 reads SGHRS; CDR2 reads YFSETQ. V lost 4 bases to trimming and J lost 10 bases; unmatched junction nucleotides: 7. The CDR3: CASSQGLAGVREQFF. In nucleotides, the CDR3 is TGCGCCAGCAGCCAGGGACTAGCGGGAGTAAGGGAGCAGTTCTTC.

The genes are TRBV19 and TRBJ2-7, with 7 bases fitting TRBD2. This CDR3 contains 16 residues. The V and J ends lost 3 bases and 0 bases, in that order; junction bases with no gene match: 8. Germline CDR1 LNHDA, CDR2 SQIVND (reference sequence). DNA for the CDR3: TGTGCCAGTAGTATTTATGGAGGGGACTACTCCTACGAGCAGTACTTC. It yields the protein CASSIYGGDYSYEQYF.

The chain employs TRBV28 and TRBJ1-1; 12 nucleotides align to TRBD1. With V trimmed by 7 bases and J by 1 base, 10 bases remained unmatched. The germline CDR1 and CDR2 sequences are MDHEN and SYDVKM. This CDR3 has 17 amino acids. CDR3 in amino acids: CASNHEGQGAPNTEAFF. Here the CDR3 DNA reads TGTGCCAGCAACCACGAGGGACAGGGGGCGCCGAACACTGAAGCTTTCTTT.

The table lists this clone with a few counts. Other DNA sequences in the sample encode the same CDR3. The chain joins TRBV6-5 to TRBJ2-7, with 7 bases identical to TRBD1. The CDR3 loop spans 13 amino acids. V was pared by 2 bases and J by 3 bases, with 1 base of the junction left unmatched. Germline V gives CDR1 MNHEY, CDR2 SVGAGI. The CDR3 region is CASSYNRGYEQYF. The CDR3 coding sequence is TGTGCCAGCAGTTACAACAGGGGCTACGAGCAGTACTTC.

The chain combines TRBV27 with TRBJ1-2; TRBD1 matches at 9 bases. V was pared by 4 bases and J by 8 bases, with 11 bases of the junction left unmatched. The CDR3 length is 15 residues. CDR1 is MNHEY, CDR2 SMNVEV, per germline (reference sequence). The CDR3 sequence is CASSYDRGFLGGYTF. The CDR3 nucleotides are TGTGCCAGCAGTTACGACAGGGGGTTTTTAGGCGGCTACACCTTC.

The CDR3 DNA is TGTGCCAGCAGCTTATTAGGGGGGAACACTGAAGCTTTCTTT. Protein product: CASSLLGGNTEAFF. The chain uses TRBV7-9 and TRBJ1-1; tentative D call: TRBD1 (6 bases). Germline CDR1 is SEHNR and CDR2 is FQNEAQ (reference sequence). V gave up 2 bases and J gave up 1 base, with 8 bases separating them. The CDR3 sequence is 14 residues long.

The chain recombines TRBV7-2 with TRBJ2-2, with unresolved D. Germline CDR1 SGHTA, CDR2 FQGNSA. The CDR3 has 13 amino acids. V was clipped by 10 bases and J by 4 bases, with 13 bases between them. The CDR3 bases are TGTGCCATAGGAGTCTCGGGCACCGGGGAGCTGTTTTTT. This translates into CAIGVSGTGELFF.